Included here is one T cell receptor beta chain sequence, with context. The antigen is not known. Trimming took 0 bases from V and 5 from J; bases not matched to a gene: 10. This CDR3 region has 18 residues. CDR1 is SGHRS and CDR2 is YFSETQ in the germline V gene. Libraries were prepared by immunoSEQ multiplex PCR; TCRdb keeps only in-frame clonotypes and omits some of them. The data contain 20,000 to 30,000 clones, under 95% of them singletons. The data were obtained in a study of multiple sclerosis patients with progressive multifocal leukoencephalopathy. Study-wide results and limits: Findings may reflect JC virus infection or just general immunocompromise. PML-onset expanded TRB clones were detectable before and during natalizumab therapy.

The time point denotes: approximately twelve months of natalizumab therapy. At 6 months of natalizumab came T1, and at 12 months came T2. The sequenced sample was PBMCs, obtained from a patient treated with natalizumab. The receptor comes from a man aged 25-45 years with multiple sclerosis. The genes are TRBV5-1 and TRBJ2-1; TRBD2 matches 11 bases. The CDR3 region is CASSLAYTSGRFNNEQFF. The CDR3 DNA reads TGCGCCAGCAGCTTGGCCTATACTAGCGGGAGATTCAACAATGAGCAGTTCTTC.